The 21 T cell receptor beta chains below were found in one sample sequenced in a study of blood T cell repertoires in COVID-19. Produced via immunoSEQ multiplex PCR; TCRdb's table is partial and in-frame only. The table includes over 150,000 clones, around 85% detected once. The sequencing sample was made of peripheral blood. Receptors originate from a man aged 65 to 85 with active or convalescent COVID-19.

In this sample, this clone turned up once. V gene TRBV27 combines with J gene TRBJ2-1, with 10 bases that match TRBD2. V shed 3 bases, J shed 6 bases, and the junction held 5 bases outside the gene matches. The CDR3 consists of 15 residues. The germline gives CDR1 MNHEY, CDR2 SMNVEV (reference sequence). CDR3 protein: CASSFLTSGSNEQFF. For the CDR3, the DNA is TGTGCCAGCAGTTTCTTGACTAGCGGGTCCAATGAGCAGTTCTTC.

The V and J genes are TRBV25-1 and TRBJ2-5; possible D gene TRBD1, 5 bases. Germline CDR1 reads MGHDK; CDR2 reads SYGVNS. This CDR3 has 13 residues. V lost 4 bases to trimming and J lost 2 bases, with 8 bases between them. Here the CDR3 DNA reads TGTGCCAGCAGTGGGGCAGGGCAAGAGACCCAGTACTTC. The encoded protein is CASSGAGQETQYF.

This clone was seen ten or more times. The V call is TRBV6-2 or TRBV6-3, the J call TRBJ2-5, with 13 bases that match TRBD2. V was clipped by 4 bases and J by 5 bases; unmatched bases: 4. Looked up from germline, CDR1 is MNHEY and CDR2 is SVGEGT. The CDR3 totals 15 residues. The CDR3 bases are TGTGCCAGCAGTTGGACTAGCGGGAGCGGGGAGACCCAGTACTTC. Its protein is CASSWTSGSGETQYF.

The rearrangement links TRBV4-3 to TRBJ2-1, with 12 bases matching TRBD2. Looked up from germline, CDR1 is LGHNA and CDR2 is YSLEER. V was pared by 2 bases and J by 7 bases, with 6 bases of the junction left unmatched. The CDR3 length is 16 residues. CDR3 nucleotide sequence: TGCGCCAGCAGCCAACCGCGACTAGCGGGAGAGAATGAGCAGTTCTTC. This encodes CASSQPRLAGENEQFF.

The chain is built from TRBV28 and TRBJ1-3, with D possibly being TRBD1 (5 bases). Deletions cut 6 bases from V and 1 base from J, with 10 bases between. This CDR3 spans 14 amino acids. Looked up from germline, CDR1 is MDHEN and CDR2 is SYDVKM. The CDR3 spells CASRKQVSGNTIYF. Written as DNA, the CDR3 is TGTGCCAGCAGGAAACAGGTTTCTGGAAACACCATATATTTT.

The gene calls are TRBV7-3 and TRBJ2-1; 10 bases match TRBD2. The trim removed 10 bases at V and 4 bases at J, leaving 10 bases unmatched. This CDR3 comprises 15 residues. Germline CDR1 SGHTA, CDR2 FQGTGA. CDR3 in amino acids: CATSTSGPPYNEQFF. The CDR3 nucleotides are TGTGCCACTTCGACTAGCGGGCCTCCGTACAATGAGCAGTTCTTC.

The chain recombines TRBV24-1 with TRBJ2-5; TRBD1 aligns across 9 bases. V was clipped by 6 bases and J by 4 bases; unmatched bases: 8. The germline gives CDR1 KGHDR, CDR2 SFDVKD. The CDR3 contains 15 residues. The DNA for the CDR3 is TGTGCCACCAGTAACCCGGGACAGGGACTAGAGACCCAGTACTTC. Amino acids: CATSNPGQGLETQYF.

The chain couples TRBV27 to TRBJ1-5, with 9 bases identical to TRBD1. The CDR3 runs 15 residues. The V segment lost 1 base and the J segment 4 bases; nucleotides outside the gene matches: 2. Germline V lookup: CDR1 MNHEY, CDR2 SMNVEV (reference sequence). This CDR3 is CASSLFGTGNQPQHF. Written as DNA, the CDR3 is TGTGCCAGCAGTTTATTTGGGACAGGGAATCAGCCCCAGCATTTT.

The gene calls are TRBV28 and TRBJ1-5; D call uncertain. The CDR3 runs to 18 residues. V shed 6 bases and J shed 0 bases, with 21 bases lying between them. Germline V gene lookup returns CDR1 MDHEN and CDR2 SYDVKM. CDR3 DNA: TGTGCCAGCAGCACATTGGCGGGGAGCCTGTATAGCAATCAGCCCCAGCATTTT. Amino acids: CASSTLAGSLYSNQPQHF.

This clone has only a few counts. V usage is TRBV2 and J usage is TRBJ1-5; 7 nucleotides agree with TRBD1. Germline V lookup: CDR1 SNHLY, CDR2 FYNNEI. V dropped 10 bases and J dropped 2; count of bases not matched to a gene: 2. The length of the CDR3 is 12 residues. The chain's CDR3 is CATGQGNQPQHF. The CDR3 DNA is TGTGCCACAGGACAGGGCAATCAGCCCCAGCATTTT.

The V and J genes are TRBV9 and TRBJ1-5; D ambiguous. Trimming left V 0 bases short and J 4 bases short, with 8 bases between. The CDR3 has 14 residues. Germline CDR1 reads SGDLS; CDR2 reads YYNGEE. CDR3 in amino acids: CASSVGSGNQPQHF. The CDR3 bases are TGTGCCAGCAGCGTAGGTAGCGGGAATCAGCCCCAGCATTTT.

This chain uses TRBV15 with TRBJ2-5, with TRBD2 identical over 8 bases. The junction had 7 bases not matched to a gene; V was cut back by 1 base and J by 6 bases. Germline CDR1 LNHNV, CDR2 YYDKDF (reference sequence). There are 15 residues in the CDR3. CDR3 bases: TGTGCCACCAGCAGAGGAGGGACTAGTCGGCAGACCCAGTACTTC. It specifies CATSRGGTSRQTQYF. Full variable domain (rest looked up from reference TRBV15 and TRBJ2-5): DAMVIQNPRYQVTQFGKPVTLSCSQTLNHNVMYWYQQKSSQAPKLLFHYYDKDFNNEADTPDNFQSRRPNTSFCFLDIRSPGLGDTAMYLCATSRGGTSRQTQYFGPGTRLLVL.

This chain connects TRBV18 to TRBJ1-3; tentatively, D is TRBD1 (5 bases). The germline CDR1 and CDR2 sequences are KGHSH and LQKENI. V was cut by 4 bases and J by 0 bases, with 16 bases left in between. The CDR3 consists of 17 residues. DNA of the CDR3: TGTGCCAGCTCACGGGCCCCGGCAGGGAACTCTGGAAACACCATATATTTT. Its translation: CASSRAPAGNSGNTIYF.

The chain is built from TRBV11-2 and TRBJ1-4; D is perhaps TRBD1 (6 bases). Trimming stripped 4 bases from V and 7 bases from J, with 16 bases between. Germline V CDR1 and CDR2: SGHAT, FQNNGV. The CDR3 runs to 15 residues. The chain's CDR3 is CASSSWWGQAEKLFF. The CDR3 DNA reads as TGTGCCAGCAGCTCGTGGTGGGGGCAGGCTGAAAAACTGTTTTTT. Full variable domain (outside the CDR3, taken from reference TRBV11-2 and TRBJ1-4): EAGVAQSPRYKIIEKRQSVAFWCNPISGHATLYWYQQILGQGPKLLIQFQNNGVVDDSQLPKDRFSAERLKGVDSTLKIQPAKLEDSAVYLCASSSWWGQAEKLFFGSGTQLSVL.

V and J are TRBV27 and TRBJ1-1, with D possibly matching TRBD1 (6 bases). This CDR3 has 14 residues. The V gene's germline CDR1 is MNHEY and CDR2 SMNVEV (reference sequence). Deletions cut 3 bases from V and 6 bases from J, with 14 bases between. The CDR3 is CASSFREGGSEAFF. In nucleotides, the CDR3 is TGTGCCAGCAGTTTTAGGGAAGGGGGTTCTGAAGCTTTCTTT.

The rearrangement joins TRBV18 to TRBJ2-5, with 7 bases that match TRBD1. Germline values: CDR1 KGHSH, CDR2 LQKENI. The CDR3 has 14 amino acids. After removal of 6 bases from V and 2 bases from J, the junction contained 6 bases not matched to a gene. CDR3 in DNA: TGTGCCAGCTCCGAGCAGACAGGGCAAGAGACCCAGTACTTC. Translated, it gives CASSEQTGQETQYF.

This chain uses TRBV30 with TRBJ1-1, with 11 nucleotides matching TRBD1. CDR3 size: 14 residues. Germline trimming cut 3 bases from V and 5 bases from J; bases unmatched to any gene: 5. CDR1 is GTSNPN and CDR2 is SVGIG in the germline V gene (reference sequence). The CDR3 DNA sequence: TGTGCCTGGAGCTGGGGGACAGGGGGGACTGAAGCTTTCTTT. Translation: CAWSWGTGGTEAFF. Full variable domain (missing parts from reference TRBV30 and TRBJ1-1): SQTIHQWPATLVQPVGSPLSLECTVEGTSNPNLYWYRQAAGRGLQLLFYSVGIGQISSEVPQNLSASRPQDRQFILSSKKLLLSDSGFYLCAWSWGTGGTEAFFGQGTRLTVV.

CDR3 region: CASSLAGRRSADTQYF. CDR3 DNA: TGTGCCAGCAGCTTAGCAGGGAGGCGTTCGGCGGATACGCAGTATTTT. The V gene is TRBV7-8, the J gene TRBJ2-3, with a tentative D call TRBD2 (6 bases). The CDR3 sequence is 16 residues long. V lost 0 bases and J lost 6, with 16 bases in between. The germline V gene encodes CDR1 SGHVS and CDR2 FQNEAQ.

The rearrangement joins TRBV9 to TRBJ1-2, with D perhaps matching TRBD1 (5 bases). Trimming pared 4 bases from V and 0 bases from J, leaving 16 bases between. CDR1 and CDR2 from the germline V gene are SGDLS and YYNGEE. This CDR3 is 16 amino acids long. This CDR3 reads CASSPPPWTTNYGYTF. As DNA, the CDR3 is TGTGCCAGCAGCCCCCCGCCCTGGACAACTAACTATGGCTACACCTTC.

V gene TRBV5-1 combines with J gene TRBJ2-3; D remains ambiguous. V lost 0 bases and J lost 8, with 16 bases in between. This CDR3 has 15 amino acids. In germline, CDR1 is SGHRS, CDR2 YFSETQ. This CDR3 reads CASSLGAYESATQYF. DNA of the CDR3: TGCGCCAGCAGCTTGGGAGCATATGAGTCCGCTACGCAGTATTTT. Supplemented by reference TRBV5-1 and TRBJ2-3, the full variable domain reads KAGVTQTPRYLIKTRGQQVTLSCSPISGHRSVSWYQQTPGQGLQFLFEYFSETQRNKGNFPGRFSGRQFSNSRSEMNVSTLELGDSALYLCASSLGAYESATQYFGPGTRLTVL.

This clone was seen a single time. The chain recombines TRBV6-5 with TRBJ1-5; 7 bases align to TRBD1. Unmatched junction bases numbered 5, after V lost 4 bases and J lost 5 bases. The CDR3 has 14 amino acids. The V gene's germline CDR1 is MNHEY and CDR2 SVGAGI. In DNA form, the CDR3 reads TGTGCCAGCAGTTTCCTCCAGGGGGATCAGCCCCAGCATTTT. It specifies CASSFLQGDQPQHF.